This TCR beta chain came from a study of a mutant IDH1 vaccine in newly diagnosed glioma. The wider study: Treated patients showed a male proportion of around 60%, a female proportion of 37.5%, and a mean age of around 40 years. Patients were pretreated with radiotherapy, temozolomide, or both, mostly both.

Trimming at V came to 4 bases and at J to 5 bases, leaving 6 bases not matched to a gene. Germline assignment: CDR1 SGHTA and CDR2 FQGNSA. The CDR3 has 14 amino acids. A remark on this clone: Its target is unknown.

Time point: baseline, week 1 (first vaccination visit). Treatment of the sample: pre-vaccination baseline after standard-of-care therapy. Patients carried new grade 3 or 4 IDH1-mutant astrocytomas lacking nuclear ATRX. Study results and caveats: Altogether, 85% to 95% of patients exhibited vaccine-induced immune responses.

The repertoire was sequenced with immunoSEQ multiplex PCR; TCRdb's copy has only in-frame clones and lacks some. Among 45,000 to 65,000 clones listed, approximately 80% were seen once. The J gene is TRBJ2-5, the V gene TRBV7-2, with 8 bases that match TRBD1. The TCR sequence derives from a man younger than 30 with glioma. The source material was PBMCs, sampled from a glioma patient treated with radiotherapy, temozolomide or both. The CDR3 nucleotides are TGTGCCAGCAGCTCCCAGGGGGCAGGGGAGACCCAGTACTTC. Protein product: CASSSQGAGETQYF.